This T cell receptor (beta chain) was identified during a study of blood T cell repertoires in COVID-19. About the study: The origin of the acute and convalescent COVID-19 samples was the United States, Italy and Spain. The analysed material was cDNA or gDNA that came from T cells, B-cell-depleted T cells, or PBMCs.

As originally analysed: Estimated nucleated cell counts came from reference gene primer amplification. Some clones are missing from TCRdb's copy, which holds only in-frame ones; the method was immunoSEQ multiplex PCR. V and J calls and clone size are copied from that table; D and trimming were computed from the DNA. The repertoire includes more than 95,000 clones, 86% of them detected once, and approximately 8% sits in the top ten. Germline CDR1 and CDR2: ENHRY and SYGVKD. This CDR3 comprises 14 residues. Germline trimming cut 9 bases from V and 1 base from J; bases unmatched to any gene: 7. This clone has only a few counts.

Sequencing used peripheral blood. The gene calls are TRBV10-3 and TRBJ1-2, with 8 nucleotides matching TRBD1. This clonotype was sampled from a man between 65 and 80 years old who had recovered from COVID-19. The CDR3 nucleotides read TGTGCCATACCCAGGGGGCTTCATAACTATGGCTACACCTTC. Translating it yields CAIPRGLHNYGYTF.